One and the same sample provided the 9 T cell receptor beta chains below, sequenced in a study of sequential checkpoint blockade in melanoma. Data came from immunoSEQ multiplex PCR; TCRdb stores just in-frame clones and leaves some out. The sample has just over 15,000 clones, 77% seen once. Treatment here: randomized to nivolumab then ipilimumab (arm A) or the reverse (arm B). The sample in question was CD8+ T cells sorted from blood (inferred from file names), obtained from a patient given nivolumab and ipilimumab in sequence. These receptors came from a human donor with melanoma.

The J gene is TRBJ1-4, the V gene TRBV6-5; D call uncertain. Germline V gene lookup returns CDR1 MNHEY and CDR2 SVGAGI. With 0 bases removed from V and 7 bases from J, the gap between germline ends came to 9 bases. This CDR3 region has 14 residues. The CDR3 nucleotides are TGTGCCAGCAGTTACTCCGGAGAGGCTGAAAAACTGTTTTTT. Protein sequence: CASSYSGEAEKLFF.

The chain has TRBV27 and TRBJ1-4; 8 bases fit TRBD1. Losses at the gene ends were 6 bases for V and 2 bases for J; bases not matched to a gene: 14. CDR1 is MNHEY, CDR2 SMNVEV, per germline (reference sequence). This CDR3 is 18 amino acids long. As DNA, the CDR3 is TGTGCCAGCAGCCCGGACAGGGTGGTAGGGGCCACTAATGAAAAACTGTTTTTT. It is translated as CASSPDRVVGATNEKLFF.

The chain links TRBV10-2 to TRBJ2-5; 9 bases line up with TRBD2. This CDR3 comprises 17 residues. The J segment lost 11 bases and the V segment lost 3 bases, leaving 19 bases of the junction unmatched. Looked up from germline, CDR1 is WSHSY and CDR2 is SAAADI. The CDR3 sequence is CASSDSGAGGPRREQYF. CDR3 nucleotides: TGCGCCAGCAGTGATAGTGGTGCGGGAGGGCCCCGGCGAGAGCAGTACTTC.

The J gene is TRBJ2-1, the V gene TRBV4-1, with 9 positions matching TRBD1. This CDR3 is built from 15 residues. V was clipped by 4 bases and J by 3 bases; unmatched bases: 4. From germline, CDR1 is MGHRA and CDR2 YSYEKL. The CDR3 region is CASSPRTGDYNEQFF. As DNA, the CDR3 is TGCGCCAGCAGCCCAAGGACAGGGGACTACAATGAGCAGTTCTTC.

The V gene is TRBV15, the J gene TRBJ2-1, with a possible D match to TRBD2 (5 bases). The CDR3 totals 16 residues. Trimming took off 1 base at V and 0 bases at J, with 10 bases between the two ends. Germline CDR1 is LNHNV and CDR2 is YYDKDF (reference sequence). The CDR3 here is CATSRVQRSSYNEQFF. The CDR3 DNA is TGTGCCACCAGCAGAGTTCAGCGGAGCTCCTACAATGAGCAGTTCTTC.

The chain is built from TRBV19 and TRBJ2-2; 10 nucleotides agree with TRBD2. The CDR3 loop spans 15 amino acids. CDR1 is LNHDA and CDR2 is SQIVND in the germline V gene (reference sequence). Trimming removed 3 bases from V and 5 bases from J; junction bases left unmatched: 3. The CDR3 nucleotides are TGTGCCAGTAGTATGAGACTAGCGGGTACCGGGGAGCTGTTTTTT. Translating it yields CASSMRLAGTGELFF. The full variable domain, in which reference TRBV19 and TRBJ2-2 provide the parts outside the CDR3, is DGGITQSPKYLFRKEGQNVTLSCEQNLNHDAMYWYRQDPGQGLRLIYYSQIVNDFQKGDIAEGYSVSREKKESFPLTVTSAQKNPTAFYLCASSMRLAGTGELFFGEGSRLTVL.

V usage is TRBV7-8 and J usage is TRBJ2-2; D is unclear. Trimming removed 3 bases at V and 0 bases at J, with 8 bases between. This CDR3 spans 15 amino acids. CDR1 and CDR2 from the germline V gene are SGHVS and FQNEAQ. The CDR3 bases are TGTGCCAGCAGCTTCACAGTCGCGAACACCGGGGAGCTGTTTTTT. Protein product: CASSFTVANTGELFF.

The chain uses TRBV7-9 and TRBJ2-5; D is perhaps TRBD2 (7 bases). CDR3 length equals 18 residues. CDR1 and CDR2 from the germline V gene are SEHNR and FQNEAQ (reference sequence). V gave up 5 bases and J gave up 1 base, with 23 bases separating them. The CDR3 nucleotides read TGTGCCAGCAGCCCAAAGGGGGGGACAAGATCAGCCCAAGAGACCCAGTACTTC. Protein: CASSPKGGTRSAQETQYF.

CDR3 sequence: CASSPPGAGDSYEQYF. The CDR3 nucleotides are TGTGCCAGCAGCCCTCCGGGGGCGGGAGACTCCTACGAGCAGTACTTC. V usage is TRBV7-9 and J usage is TRBJ2-7, with a possible D match to TRBD2 (7 bases). The V end was cut by 5 bases, the J end by 0 bases, with 17 bases between. CDR1 and CDR2 from the germline V gene are SEHNR and FQNEAQ (reference sequence). The CDR3 length is 16 residues.